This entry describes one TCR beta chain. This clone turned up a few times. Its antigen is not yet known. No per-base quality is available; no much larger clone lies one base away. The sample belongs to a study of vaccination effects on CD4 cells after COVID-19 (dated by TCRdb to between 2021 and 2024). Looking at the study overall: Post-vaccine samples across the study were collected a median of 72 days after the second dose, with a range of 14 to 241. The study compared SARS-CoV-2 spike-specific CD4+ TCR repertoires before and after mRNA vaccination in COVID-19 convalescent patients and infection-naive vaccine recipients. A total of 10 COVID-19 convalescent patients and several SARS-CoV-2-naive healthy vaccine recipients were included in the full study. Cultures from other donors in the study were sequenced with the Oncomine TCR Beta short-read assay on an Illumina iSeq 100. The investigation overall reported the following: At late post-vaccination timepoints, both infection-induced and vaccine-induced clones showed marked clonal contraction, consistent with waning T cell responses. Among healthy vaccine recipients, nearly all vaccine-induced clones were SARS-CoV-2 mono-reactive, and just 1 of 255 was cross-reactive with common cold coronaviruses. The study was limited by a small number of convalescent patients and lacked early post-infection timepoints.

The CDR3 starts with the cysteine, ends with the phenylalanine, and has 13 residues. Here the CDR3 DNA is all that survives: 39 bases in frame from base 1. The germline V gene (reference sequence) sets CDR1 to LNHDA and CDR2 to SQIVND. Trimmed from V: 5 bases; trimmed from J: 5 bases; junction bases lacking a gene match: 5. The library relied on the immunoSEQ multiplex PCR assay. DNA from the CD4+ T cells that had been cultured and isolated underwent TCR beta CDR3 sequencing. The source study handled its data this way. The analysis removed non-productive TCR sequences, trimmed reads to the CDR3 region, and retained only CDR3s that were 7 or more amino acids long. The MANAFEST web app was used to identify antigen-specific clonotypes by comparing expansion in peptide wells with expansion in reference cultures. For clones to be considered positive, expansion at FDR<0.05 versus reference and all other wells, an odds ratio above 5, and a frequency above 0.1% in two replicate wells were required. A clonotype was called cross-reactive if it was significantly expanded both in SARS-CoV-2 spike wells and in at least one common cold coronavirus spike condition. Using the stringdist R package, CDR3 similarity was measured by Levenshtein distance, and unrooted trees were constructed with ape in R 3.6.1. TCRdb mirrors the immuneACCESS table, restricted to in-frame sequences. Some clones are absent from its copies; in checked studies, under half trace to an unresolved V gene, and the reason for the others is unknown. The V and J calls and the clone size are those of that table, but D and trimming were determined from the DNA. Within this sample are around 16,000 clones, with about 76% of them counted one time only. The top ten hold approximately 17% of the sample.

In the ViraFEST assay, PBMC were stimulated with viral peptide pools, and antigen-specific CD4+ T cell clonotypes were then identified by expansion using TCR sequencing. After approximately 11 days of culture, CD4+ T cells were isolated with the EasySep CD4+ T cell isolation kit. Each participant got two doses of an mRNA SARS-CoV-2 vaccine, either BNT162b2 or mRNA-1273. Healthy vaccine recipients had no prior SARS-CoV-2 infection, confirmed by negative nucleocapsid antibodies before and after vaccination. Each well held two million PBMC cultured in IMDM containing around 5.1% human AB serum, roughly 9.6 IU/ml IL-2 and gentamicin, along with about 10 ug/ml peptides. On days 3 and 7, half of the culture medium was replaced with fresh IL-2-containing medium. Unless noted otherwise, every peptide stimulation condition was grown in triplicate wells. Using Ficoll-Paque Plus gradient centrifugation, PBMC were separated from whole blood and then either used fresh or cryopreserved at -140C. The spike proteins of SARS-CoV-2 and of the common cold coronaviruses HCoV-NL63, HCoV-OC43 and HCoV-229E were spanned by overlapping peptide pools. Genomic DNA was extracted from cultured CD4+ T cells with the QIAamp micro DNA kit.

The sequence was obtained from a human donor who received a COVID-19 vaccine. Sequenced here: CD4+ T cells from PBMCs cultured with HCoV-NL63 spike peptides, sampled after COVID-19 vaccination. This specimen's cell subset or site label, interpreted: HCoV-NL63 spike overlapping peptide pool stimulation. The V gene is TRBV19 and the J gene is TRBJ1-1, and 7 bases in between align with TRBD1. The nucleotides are TGTGCCAGTAGTGAGGGGGCGGGTACTGAAGCTTTCTTT. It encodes CASSEGAGTEAFF.